The rows below give T cell receptor beta chains drawn from one sample of a study of T cells in Graves' hyperthyroidism and ophthalmopathy. From the multiplex PCR reads, TCRdb called clonotypes with MiXCR, one entry per CDR3 protein. Here the sample spans roughly 350,000 distinct CDR3 sequences, around 13% being singletons. Sequenced sample: blood. These receptors all come from a woman in her 40s with Graves' ophthalmopathy. CDR3s include the opening cysteine and the closing phenylalanine or tryptophan. A D gene is named only where the DNA matches it firmly. The size of a clone is reported for some rows only, either as once, few or many, or as a class for expanded clones.

TRBV3-1	TRBJ2-1	few	NA	TGTGCCAGCAGCCCCCCCCCAGCGAGTGAGGCAATCAATGAGCAGTTCTTC	CASSPPPASEAINEQFF
TRBV28	TRBJ2-3	many	NA	TGTGCCAGCCGGACAGCTAGCACAGATACGCAGTATTTT	CASRTASTDTQYF
TRBV3-1	TRBJ1-5	NA	NA	TGTGCCAGCAGCCAAGCCCCAGCCATCTATAGCAATCAGCCCCAGCATTTT	CASSQAPAIYSNQPQHF
TRBV9	TRBJ2-3	NA	NA	TGTGCCGGCAGCGTAGGAGGACAGAGCACAGATACGCAGTATTTT	CAGSVGGQSTDTQYF
TRBV12-3/TRBV12-4	TRBJ2-7	many	NA	TGTGCCAGCAGTTTCGTCGGCAGGGTTTCCGAGCAGTACTTC	CASSFVGRVSEQYF
TRBV19	TRBJ1-2	many	NA	TGTGCCAGTAGTATACAGGGTGGAGGCTACACCTTC	CASSIQGGGYTF
TRBV6-5	TRBJ2-5	NA	NA	TGTGCCAGCAGTTATACGGGGGTCCAGACCCAGTACTTC	CASSYTGVQTQYF
TRBV28	TRBJ1-1	many	NA	TGTGCCAGCAGTTTTATCAGACAGGAGGGCACTGAAGCTTTCTTT	CASSFIRQEGTEAFF
TRBV11-2	TRBJ2-2	few	NA	TGTGCCAGCAGCTTAGATCTGGGACACTGGGACCTCCCCCCCGGGGAGCTGTTTTTT	CASSLDLGHWDLPPGELFF
TRBV9	TRBJ2-3	NA	TRBD2	TGTGCCAGCAGCTTCGTGCCGCCCGGACTAGCGGACACAGATACGCAGTATTTT	CASSFVPPGLADTDTQYF
TRBV7-8	TRBJ1-3	many	NA	TGTGCCAGCCACCCTGGGAGGGGAAACACCATATATTTT	CASHPGRGNTIYF
TRBV19	TRBJ1-2	few	NA	TGTGCCAGTAGCTGGGGCGAAGGGGGCTATGGCTACACCTTC	CASSWGEGGYGYTF
TRBV6-5	TRBJ2-5	many	NA	TGTGCCAGCAGTTACTCTCGGGAACAGACCCAGTACTTC	CASSYSREQTQYF
TRBV19	TRBJ1-6	few	NA	TGTGCCAGTTGCTCCTCCGGGACACAAAATTCACCCCTCCACTTT	CASCSSGTQNSPLHF
TRBV6-1	TRBJ1-2	many	NA	TGTGCCACCCTCCCGGAGATCTATGGCTACACCTTC	CATLPEIYGYTF
TRBV7-6	TRBJ2-1	many	TRBD2	TGTGCCAGCATGGCCATTAGCGGGGGGGCAGATGAGCAGTTCTTC	CASMAISGGADEQFF
TRBV30	TRBJ2-2	NA	NA	TGTGCCTGGAGGATTGGACAAAACACCGGGGAGCTGTTTTTT	CAWRIGQNTGELFF
TRBV6-1	TRBJ2-7	many	TRBD1	TGTGCCAGCAGGGAGCGGACAGGGTCTTTGTACGAGCAGTACTTC	CASRERTGSLYEQYF
TRBV20-1	TRBJ1-3	NA	NA	TGCAGTGCTGCCCGGGGCAGTGGAAACACCATATATTTT	CSAARGSGNTIYF
TRBV7-3	TRBJ2-6	NA	NA	TGTGCCAGCAGCTTTTACCTAAGCTGGGCCAACGTCCTGACTTTC	CASSFYLSWANVLTF
TRBV7-2	TRBJ2-2	many	TRBD1	TGTGCCAGCAGCGGGAGGGACAGGGCTACCGGGGAGCTGTTTTTT	CASSGRDRATGELFF
TRBV12-3/TRBV12-4	TRBJ2-3	many	NA	TGTGCCAGCAGTTTGGGCGGCAATTGGGATACGCAGTATTTT	CASSLGGNWDTQYF
TRBV12-3/TRBV12-4	TRBJ2-7	many	NA	TGTGCCAGCAGTTTCGCCGGGACAACGAATGACGAGCAGTACTTC	CASSFAGTTNDEQYF